This entry describes one T cell receptor (beta chain). A far more abundant clone sits one base away, making this likely a read error. The same CDR3 also results from other DNA sequences found in this sample. The data belong to a study of shared clonotypes between healthy human individuals. For genomic DNA, unsorted samples relied on tens of millions of PBMCs. Per germline, CDR1 KGHSH and CDR2 LQKENI. This CDR3 has 16 amino acids. The protocol was immunoSEQ multiplex PCR, while the TCRdb copy is restricted to in-frame clones and leaves out a portion. The sample carries about half a million clones, approximately 81% recorded once.

The source of this sequence is a middle-aged woman in good health. Some clones in this sample may be carry-over from other donors' samples. Material: PBMCs. This sequence joins TRBV18 and TRBJ2-5; TRBD2 matches 12 bases. CDR3 sequence reads: CASSPLAGGPEETQYF. CDR3 DNA: TGTGCCAGCTCGCCACTAGCGGGAGGACCCGAAGAGACCCAGTACTTC.